What follows are 2 T cell receptor beta chains derived from one specimen sequenced in a study of patients and donors after allogeneic stem cell transplantation (dated by TCRdb to 2018 to 2021). The method behind the library was RT-PCR. Sequencing was carried out with a NextSeq 550. TCRdb applied fastp at Q25 and MiXCR to the public reads, then kept only in-frame beta chains. Merged by CDR3 protein, the rows form single entries marked with the most common genes and DNA. Within this sample are roughly 180,000 distinct CDR3 sequences, with about 40% of them counted one time only. Of the sample, about 35% is held by the ten largest clones. Material: blood, either unsorted or a sorted T cell fraction (not recorded which). These TCRs come from a human donor who was either an allogeneic HSCT recipient or a stem cell or donor lymphocyte infusion donor (not recorded which). It is not recorded whose cells these are; they may come from a transplant donor.

This clonotype was observed a few times. The V and J genes are TRBV6-2 or TRBV6-3 and TRBJ2-3, with D perhaps matching TRBD1 (6 bases). Germline lookup yields CDR1 MNHEY and CDR2 SVGEGT. The CDR3 is 13 amino acids. Trimming removed 6 bases from V and 2 bases from J, with 9 bases in between. In DNA form, the CDR3 reads TGTGCCAGCAGACACAGGGTCACAGATACGCAGTATTTT. Translating it yields CASRHRVTDTQYF.

The V call is TRBV20-1, the J call TRBJ1-1; D possibly corresponds to TRBD1 (6 bases). The CDR3 sequence is 14 residues long. The V and J ends lost 3 bases and 6 bases respectively, with 17 bases between them. The germline V gene has CDR1 DFQATT and CDR2 SNEGSKA (reference sequence). For the CDR3, the DNA is TGCAGTGCTAGGGTTCGGGGGGGCAGGGCTGAAGCTTTCTTT. Its protein product is CSARVRGGRAEAFF.